Shown below are 11 T cell receptor beta chains from a single sample sequenced in a study of cytomegalovirus exposure and HLA in healthy donors. Use of 60 Vbeta and 13 Jbeta primers characterized the PCR. The method was immunoSEQ multiplex PCR; TCRdb's version includes in-frame clones alone and lacks a portion of them. The profile shows about 190,000 clones, roughly 84% of them singletons. The specimen was PBMCs. Source of these receptors: a woman aged 45-65 years in good health and CMV-seropositive.

J is TRBJ2-7 and V is TRBV28, with TRBD2 matching over 8 bases. V lost 7 bases, J lost 2 bases, and 10 bases stayed unmatched. The CDR3 sequence is 15 residues long. Germline V gene lookup returns CDR1 MDHEN and CDR2 SYDVKM. Written as DNA, the CDR3 is TGTGCCAGCACGGTGGCGCGGGGGGTCGCCTACGAGCAGTACTTC. Its translation: CASTVARGVAYEQYF.

The V gene is TRBV30, the J gene TRBJ2-3; TRBD1 aligns across 8 bases. The trim removed 4 bases at V and 2 bases at J, leaving 8 bases unmatched. Germline assignment: CDR1 GTSNPN and CDR2 SVGIG (reference sequence). This CDR3 is 15 amino acids long. CDR3 region: CAWTGGQDPTDTQYF. As DNA, the CDR3 is TGTGCCTGGACCGGGGGACAGGACCCCACAGATACGCAGTATTTT.

The chain combines TRBV28 with TRBJ2-3; TRBD2 aligns across 7 bases. The length of the CDR3 is 14 residues. The ends lost 3 bases at V and 3 bases at J; junction bases unmatched: 3. CDR1 and CDR2 from the germline V gene are MDHEN and SYDVKM. The CDR3 reads CASSLGGGTDTQYF. CDR3 in DNA: TGTGCCAGCAGTTTGGGGGGGGGAACAGATACGCAGTATTTT.

This rearrangement joins TRBV11-2 to TRBJ2-3; D may be TRBD1 (5 bases). V dropped 1 base and J dropped 4 bases, with 9 bases sitting between them. The CDR3 is 14 residues long. Germline CDR1 reads SGHAT; CDR2 reads FQNNGV. The CDR3 reads CASSLGQSSDTQYF. The CDR3 DNA sequence: TGTGCCAGCAGCTTAGGACAGTCCTCAGATACGCAGTATTTT. The full variable domain, in which reference TRBV11-2 and TRBJ2-3 provide the parts outside the CDR3, is EAGVAQSPRYKIIEKRQSVAFWCNPISGHATLYWYQQILGQGPKLLIQFQNNGVVDDSQLPKDRFSAERLKGVDSTLKIQPAKLEDSAVYLCASSLGQSSDTQYFGPGTRLTVL.

V and J are TRBV27 and TRBJ2-3; the match to TRBD2 covers 9 bases. The CDR3 totals 16 residues. Looked up from germline, CDR1 is MNHEY and CDR2 is SMNVEV (reference sequence). J gave up 2 bases and V 2 bases, and 5 bases lay outside the gene matches. The CDR3 protein is CASSLGLAGHTDTQYF. The CDR3 coding sequence is TGTGCCAGCAGTTTAGGGCTAGCGGGGCACACAGATACGCAGTATTTT.

The chain combines TRBV28 with TRBJ1-1, with TRBD1 matching over 8 bases. The CDR3 is made up of 15 amino acids. Germline CDR1 reads MDHEN; CDR2 reads SYDVKM. V lost 6 bases to trimming and J lost 6 bases; unmatched junction nucleotides: 12. For the CDR3, the DNA is TGTGCCAGCAGATACTCCGGACAGGGAAAGGCTGAAGCTTTCTTT. Protein product: CASRYSGQGKAEAFF.

The chain combines TRBV11-1 with TRBJ2-7; 8 bases match TRBD1. CDR1 SGHAT and CDR2 FQDESV come from the germline V gene (reference sequence). This CDR3 spans 14 amino acids. The V segment lost 2 bases and the J segment 4 bases; nucleotides outside the gene matches: 4. The CDR3 DNA reads TGTGCCAGCAGCTTATCGCAGGGGGCGTACGAGCAGTACTTC. This gives the protein CASSLSQGAYEQYF. The whole variable domain, filled in from reference TRBV11-1 and TRBJ2-7, reads EAEVAQSPRYKITEKSQAVAFWCDPISGHATLYWYRQILGQGPELLVQFQDESVVDDSQLPKDRFSAERLKGVDSTLKIQPAELGDSAMYLCASSLSQGAYEQYFGPGTRLTVT.

The chain combines TRBV4-3 with TRBJ1-1; tentative D call: TRBD1 (5 bases). Per the germline V gene, CDR1 is LGHNA and CDR2 is YSLEER. The CDR3 runs to 18 residues. V lost 2 bases to trimming and J lost 4 bases, with 23 bases between them. Here the CDR3 DNA reads TGCGCCAGCAGCCAACGAATTGGTCAGGGAGGGAGTGGCACTGAAGCTTTCTTT. Amino acids: CASSQRIGQGGSGTEAFF.

This sequence joins TRBV5-1 and TRBJ2-3, with D unclear. CDR1 is SGHRS and CDR2 is YFSETQ in the germline V gene. CDR3 length equals 16 residues. Trimming pared 1 base from V and 4 bases from J, leaving 16 bases between. Here the CDR3 reads CASSLSPTAPPDTQYF. Written as DNA, the CDR3 is TGCGCCAGCAGCTTGAGCCCAACAGCCCCCCCAGATACGCAGTATTTT.

The chain combines TRBV10-3 with TRBJ2-5; D is perhaps TRBD2 (5 bases). V was clipped by 3 bases and J by 5 bases, with 10 bases between them. This CDR3 has 13 residues. Looked up from germline, CDR1 is ENHRY and CDR2 is SYGVKD. CDR3 coding DNA: TGTGCCATCAGTGAAAGTCCGGGGGAGACCCAGTACTTC. It is translated as CAISESPGETQYF.

The rearrangement uses TRBV6-1 and TRBJ2-7; D is unclear. Germline assignment: CDR1 MNHNS and CDR2 SASEGT. V was cut by 6 bases and J by 1 base, with 10 bases left in between. The CDR3 contains 13 residues. CDR3 residues: CASRADSSYEQYF. As DNA, the CDR3 is TGTGCCAGCAGGGCGGATAGTTCCTACGAGCAGTACTTC.